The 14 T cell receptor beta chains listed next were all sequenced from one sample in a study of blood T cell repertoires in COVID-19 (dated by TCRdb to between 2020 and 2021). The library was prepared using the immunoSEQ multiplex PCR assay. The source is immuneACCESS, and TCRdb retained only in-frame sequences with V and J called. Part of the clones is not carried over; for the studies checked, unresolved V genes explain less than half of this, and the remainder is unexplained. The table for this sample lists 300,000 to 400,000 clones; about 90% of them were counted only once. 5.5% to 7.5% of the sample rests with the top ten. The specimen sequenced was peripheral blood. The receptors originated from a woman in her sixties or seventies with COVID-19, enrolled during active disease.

The CDR3 DNA is TGTGCCAGCAGTTCCCCAAGCGGGACGAGCACAGATACGCAGTATTTT. Protein: CASSSPSGTSTDTQYF. The chain uses TRBV6-2 or TRBV6-3 and TRBJ2-3; 7 bases line up with TRBD2. The ends lost 4 bases at V and 0 bases at J; junction bases unmatched: 7. The germline CDR1 and CDR2 sequences are MNHEY and SVGEGT. The CDR3 spans 16 residues.

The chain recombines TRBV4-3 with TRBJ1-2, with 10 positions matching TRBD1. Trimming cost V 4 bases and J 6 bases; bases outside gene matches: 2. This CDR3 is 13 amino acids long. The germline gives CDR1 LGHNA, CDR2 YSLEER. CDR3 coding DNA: TGCGCCAGCAGCCCTGGACAGGGGGATGGCTACACCTTC. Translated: CASSPGQGDGYTF.

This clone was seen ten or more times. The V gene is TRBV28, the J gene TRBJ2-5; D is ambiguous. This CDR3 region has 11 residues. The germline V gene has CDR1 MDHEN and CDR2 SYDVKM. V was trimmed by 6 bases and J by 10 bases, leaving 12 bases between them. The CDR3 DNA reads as TGTGCCAGCAGCCGGATACAGTACCAGTACTTC. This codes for CASSRIQYQYF.

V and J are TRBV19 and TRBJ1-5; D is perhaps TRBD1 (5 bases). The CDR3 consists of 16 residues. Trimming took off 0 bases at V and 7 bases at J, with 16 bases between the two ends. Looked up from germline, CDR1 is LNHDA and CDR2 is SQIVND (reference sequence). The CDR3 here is CASSIEFSGLDQPQHF. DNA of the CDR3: TGTGCCAGTAGTATAGAGTTTTCAGGGCTGGACCAGCCCCAGCATTTT.

The CDR3: CAISGQGGDGYTF. The CDR3 nucleotides read TGTGCCATCAGCGGACAGGGAGGAGATGGCTACACCTTC. This sequence joins TRBV10-3 and TRBJ1-2, with TRBD1 matching 8 bases. The CDR3 is 13 amino acids. CDR1 is ENHRY and CDR2 is SYGVKD in the germline V gene. V lost 6 bases to trimming and J lost 6 bases; unmatched junction nucleotides: 6.

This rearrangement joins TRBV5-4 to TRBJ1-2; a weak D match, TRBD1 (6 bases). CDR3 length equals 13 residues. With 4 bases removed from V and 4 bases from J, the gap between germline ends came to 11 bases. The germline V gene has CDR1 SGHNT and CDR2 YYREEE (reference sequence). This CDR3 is CASSPDSFYGYTF. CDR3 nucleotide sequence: TGTGCCAGCAGCCCGGACAGCTTCTATGGCTACACCTTC.

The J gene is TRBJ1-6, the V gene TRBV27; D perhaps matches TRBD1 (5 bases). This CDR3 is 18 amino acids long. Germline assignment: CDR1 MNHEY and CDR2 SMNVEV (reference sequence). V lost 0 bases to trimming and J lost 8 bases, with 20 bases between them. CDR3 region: CASSLSGPLDRGYSPLHF. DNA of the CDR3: TGTGCCAGCAGTTTATCGGGGCCGCTCGACAGAGGCTATTCACCCCTCCACTTT.

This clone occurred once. The CDR3: CASRPGQDYEQYF. CDR3 nucleotides: TGCGCCAGCCGACCGGGACAGGACTACGAGCAGTACTTC. The chain is built from TRBV5-1 and TRBJ2-7; 8 bases agree with TRBD1. Germline CDR1 reads SGHRS; CDR2 reads YFSETQ. This CDR3 has 13 amino acids. The ends lost 7 bases at V and 3 bases at J; junction bases unmatched: 6. Drawing the rest from reference TRBV5-1 and TRBJ2-7, the complete variable domain is KAGVTQTPRYLIKTRGQQVTLSCSPISGHRSVSWYQQTPGQGLQFLFEYFSETQRNKGNFPGRFSGRQFSNSRSEMNVSTLELGDSALYLCASRPGQDYEQYFGPGTRLTVT.

DNA of the CDR3: TGTGCCAGCAGGGTTGGGACTAGCGGGACGAGCACAGATACGCAGTATTTT. Protein: CASRVGTSGTSTDTQYF. This chain joins TRBV2 and TRBJ2-3, with 13 positions matching TRBD2. CDR1 is SNHLY and CDR2 is FYNNEI in the germline V gene. V shed 6 bases, J shed 0 bases, and the junction held 6 bases outside the gene matches. The CDR3 runs to 17 residues.

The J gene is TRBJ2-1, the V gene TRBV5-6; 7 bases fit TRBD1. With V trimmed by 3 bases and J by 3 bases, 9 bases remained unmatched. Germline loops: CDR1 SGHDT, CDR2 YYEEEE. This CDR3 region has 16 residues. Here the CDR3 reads CASSSTQGENYNEQFF. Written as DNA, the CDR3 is TGTGCCAGCAGCTCCACTCAGGGGGAGAACTACAATGAGCAGTTCTTC.

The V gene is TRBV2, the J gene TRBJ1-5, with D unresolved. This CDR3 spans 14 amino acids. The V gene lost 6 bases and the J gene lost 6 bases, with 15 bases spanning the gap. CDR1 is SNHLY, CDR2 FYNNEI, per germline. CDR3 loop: CASSPGRGTQPQHF. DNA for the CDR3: TGTGCCAGCAGCCCCGGACGGGGAACTCAGCCCCAGCATTTT.

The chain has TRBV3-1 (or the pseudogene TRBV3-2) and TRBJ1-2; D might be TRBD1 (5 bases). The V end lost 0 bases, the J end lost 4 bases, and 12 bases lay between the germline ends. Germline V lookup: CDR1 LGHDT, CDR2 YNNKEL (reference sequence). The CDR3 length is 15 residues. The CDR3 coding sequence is TGTGCCAGCAGCCAAGATGGGGGGAAAGGCTATGGCTACACCTTC. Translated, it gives CASSQDGGKGYGYTF.

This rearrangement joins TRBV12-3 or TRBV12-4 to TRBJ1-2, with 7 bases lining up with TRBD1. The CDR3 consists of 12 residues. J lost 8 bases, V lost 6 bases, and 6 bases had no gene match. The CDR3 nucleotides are TGTGCCAGCAGCCTGACAGGGACCGGCTACACCTTC. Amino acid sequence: CASSLTGTGYTF.

The DNA for the CDR3 is TGTGCCAGTATCGTACAGGGTGTAACGAACACTGAAGCTTTCTTT. Its protein is CASIVQGVTNTEAFF. The J gene is TRBJ1-1, the V gene TRBV19; possible D gene TRBD1, 6 bases. The CDR3 has 15 residues. Deletions cut 7 bases from V and 1 base from J, with 16 bases between. Germline V lookup: CDR1 LNHDA, CDR2 SQIVND (reference sequence).